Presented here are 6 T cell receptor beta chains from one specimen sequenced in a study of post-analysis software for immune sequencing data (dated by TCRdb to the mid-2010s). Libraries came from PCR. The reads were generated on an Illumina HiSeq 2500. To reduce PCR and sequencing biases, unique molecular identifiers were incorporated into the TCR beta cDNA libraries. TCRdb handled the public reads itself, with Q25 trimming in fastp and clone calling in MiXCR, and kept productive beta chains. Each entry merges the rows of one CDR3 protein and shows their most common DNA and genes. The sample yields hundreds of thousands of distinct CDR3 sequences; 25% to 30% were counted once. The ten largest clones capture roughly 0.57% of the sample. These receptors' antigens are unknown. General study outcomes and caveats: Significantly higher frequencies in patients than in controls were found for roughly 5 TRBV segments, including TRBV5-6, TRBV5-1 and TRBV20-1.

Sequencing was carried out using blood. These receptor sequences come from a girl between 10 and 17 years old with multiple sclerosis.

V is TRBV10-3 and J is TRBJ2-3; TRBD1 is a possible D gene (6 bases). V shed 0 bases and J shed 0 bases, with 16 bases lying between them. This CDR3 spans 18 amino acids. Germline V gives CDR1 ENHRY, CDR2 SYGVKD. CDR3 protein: CAISESRGTPTSTDTQYF. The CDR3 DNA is TGTGCCATCAGTGAGTCGAGGGGGACACCTACGAGCACAGATACGCAGTATTTT.

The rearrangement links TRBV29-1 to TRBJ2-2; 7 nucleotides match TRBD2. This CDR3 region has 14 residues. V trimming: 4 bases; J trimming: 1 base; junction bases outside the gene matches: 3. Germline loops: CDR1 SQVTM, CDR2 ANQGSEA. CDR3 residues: CSVATGGNTGELFF. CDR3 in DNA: TGCAGCGTTGCCACGGGAGGGAACACCGGGGAGCTGTTTTTT.

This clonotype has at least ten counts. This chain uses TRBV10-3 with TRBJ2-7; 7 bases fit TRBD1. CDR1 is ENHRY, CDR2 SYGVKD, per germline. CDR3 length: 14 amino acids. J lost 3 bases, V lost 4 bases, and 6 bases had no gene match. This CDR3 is CAISGGQGVYEQYF. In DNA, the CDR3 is TGTGCCATCAGTGGGGGGCAGGGGGTCTACGAGCAGTACTTC.

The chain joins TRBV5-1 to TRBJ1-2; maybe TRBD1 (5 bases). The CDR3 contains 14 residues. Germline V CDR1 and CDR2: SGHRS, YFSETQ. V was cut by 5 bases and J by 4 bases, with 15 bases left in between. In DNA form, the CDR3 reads TGCGCCAGCAGTTCCCATCGGGGGGGCTATGGCTACACCTTC. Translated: CASSSHRGGYGYTF. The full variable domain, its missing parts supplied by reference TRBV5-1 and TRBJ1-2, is KAGVTQTPRYLIKTRGQQVTLSCSPISGHRSVSWYQQTPGQGLQFLFEYFSETQRNKGNFPGRFSGRQFSNSRSEMNVSTLELGDSALYLCASSSHRGGYGYTFGSGTRLTVV.

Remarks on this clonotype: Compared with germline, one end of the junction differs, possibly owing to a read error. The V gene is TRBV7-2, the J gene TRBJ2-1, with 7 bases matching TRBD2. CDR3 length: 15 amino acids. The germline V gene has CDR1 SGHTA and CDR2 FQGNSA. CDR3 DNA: TGTGCCGGCAGCCGTCCTAGCGGAGGGGTCAATGAGCAGTTCTTC. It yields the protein CAGSRPSGGVNEQFF.

DNA for the CDR3: TGTGCCAGCCGTACAGCCTACAATGAGCAGTTCTTC. Encoded protein: CASRTAYNEQFF. The chain recombines TRBV6-6 with TRBJ2-1; D is ambiguous. There are 12 residues in the CDR3. V lost 8 bases to trimming and J lost 2 bases, with 7 bases between them. Per the germline V gene, CDR1 is MNHNY and CDR2 is SVGAGI (reference sequence).